The T cell receptor beta chain described here comes from a study of cytomegalovirus exposure and HLA in healthy donors. Study observations and caveats: The study labeled around 160 TCR beta chains cytomegalovirus-associated.

Remarks on this clone: Its antigen is not identified.

The CDR3 has 12 residues. Trimming left V 5 bases short and J 9 bases short, with 11 bases between. In germline, CDR1 is SGHVS, CDR2 FQNEAQ. TCRdb keeps only in-frame clones here, not all; method: immunoSEQ multiplex PCR. The sample yields around 62,000 clones, approximately 90% seen once. The chain is built from TRBV7-8 and TRBJ2-1, with TRBD1 as a possible D gene (5 bases). Sequenced material: PBMCs. This TCR derives from a woman aged 18-35 years in good health and CMV-seronegative. Here the CDR3 DNA reads TGTGCCAGCAGCACCAGGGATAGTGAGCAGTTCTTC. The encoded protein is CASSTRDSEQFF.